This TCR beta chain was recovered during a study of regulatory T cells in long-lasting Graves disease. Study outcomes and limitations: It was in persistent disease that TRBV28, TRBJ1-2 and TRBJ2-5 were favored.

Both iRepertoire HTBI primers and Arm-PCR of CDR3 regions were used to build the TCR beta libraries. TCRdb redid the calling of the multiplex PCR reads with MiXCR, one entry per CDR3 protein. The data show about 540,000 distinct CDR3 sequences, with around an eighth seen just once and under 10% held by the top ten. With 8 bases removed from V and 4 bases from J, the gap between germline ends came to 15 bases. The CDR3 has 13 residues. The germline gives CDR1 MNHEY, CDR2 SMNVEV (reference sequence). Time point specified: newly diagnosed GD, antithyroid drugs for less than 3 months. PBMCs provided the RNA from which the TCR library was made. This clonotype has ten or more counts. The target antigen is unknown. These data also formed part of another study, on T cells in Graves' hyperthyroidism and ophthalmopathy.

This specimen consisted of peripheral blood mononuclear cells (PBMCs), obtained at new diagnosis, from a patient treated with antithyroid drugs. J is TRBJ2-7 and V is TRBV27; the D call may be TRBD1 or TRBD2 (5 bases each). This clonotype was sampled from a man aged 30 to 45 with Graves disease. CDR3: CASGWDPPYEQYF. In nucleotides, the CDR3 is TGTGCCAGCGGTTGGGACCCTCCGTACGAGCAGTACTTC.